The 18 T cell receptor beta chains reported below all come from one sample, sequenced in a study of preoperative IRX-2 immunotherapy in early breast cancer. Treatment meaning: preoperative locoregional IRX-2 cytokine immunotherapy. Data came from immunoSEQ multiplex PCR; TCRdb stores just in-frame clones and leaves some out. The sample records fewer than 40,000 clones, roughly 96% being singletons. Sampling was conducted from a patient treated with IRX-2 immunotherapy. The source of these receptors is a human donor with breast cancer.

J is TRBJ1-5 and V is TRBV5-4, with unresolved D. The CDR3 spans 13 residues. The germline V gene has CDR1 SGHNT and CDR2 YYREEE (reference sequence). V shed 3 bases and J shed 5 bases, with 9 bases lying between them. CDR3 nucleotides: TGTGCCAGCAGCTCAGGTGGCCATCAGCCCCAGCATTTT. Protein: CASSSGGHQPQHF.

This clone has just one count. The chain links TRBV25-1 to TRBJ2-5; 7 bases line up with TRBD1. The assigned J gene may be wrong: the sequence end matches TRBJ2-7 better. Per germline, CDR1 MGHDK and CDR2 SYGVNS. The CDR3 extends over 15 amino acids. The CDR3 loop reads CASSESPGQLNEQYF. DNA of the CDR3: TGTGCCAGCAGTGAATCCCCGGGACAGCTCAACGAGCAGTACTTC.

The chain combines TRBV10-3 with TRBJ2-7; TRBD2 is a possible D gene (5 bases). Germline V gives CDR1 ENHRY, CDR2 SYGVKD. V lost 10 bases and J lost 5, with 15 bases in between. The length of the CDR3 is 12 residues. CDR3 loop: CATSRAVDEQYF. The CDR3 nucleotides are TGTGCCACGTCGAGGGCCGTTGACGAGCAGTACTTC.

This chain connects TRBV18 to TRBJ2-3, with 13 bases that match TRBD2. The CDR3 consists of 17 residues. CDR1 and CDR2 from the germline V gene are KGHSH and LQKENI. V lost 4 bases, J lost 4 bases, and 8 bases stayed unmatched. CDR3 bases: TGTGCCAGCTCACTACATCGGACTAGCGGGAGCTCAGATACGCAGTATTTT. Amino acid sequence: CASSLHRTSGSSDTQYF.

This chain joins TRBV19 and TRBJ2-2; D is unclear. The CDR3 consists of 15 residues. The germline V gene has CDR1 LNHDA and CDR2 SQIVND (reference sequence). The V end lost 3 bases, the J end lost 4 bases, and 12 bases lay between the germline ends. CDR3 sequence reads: CASSIFRASTGELFF. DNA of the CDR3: TGTGCCAGTAGTATCTTCCGGGCTAGCACCGGGGAGCTGTTTTTT.

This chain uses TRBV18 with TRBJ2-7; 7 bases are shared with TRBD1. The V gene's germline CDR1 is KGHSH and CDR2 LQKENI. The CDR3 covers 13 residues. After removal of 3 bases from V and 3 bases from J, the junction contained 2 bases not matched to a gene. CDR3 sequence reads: CASSPGQYYEQYF. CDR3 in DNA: TGTGCCAGCTCACCGGGACAGTACTACGAGCAGTACTTC.

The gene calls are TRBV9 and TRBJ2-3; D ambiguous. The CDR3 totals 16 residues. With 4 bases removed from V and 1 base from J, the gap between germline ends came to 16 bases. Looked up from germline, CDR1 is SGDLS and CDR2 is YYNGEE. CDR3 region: CASSPNFRLGTDTQYF. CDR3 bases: TGTGCCAGCAGCCCCAACTTCAGACTGGGCACAGATACGCAGTATTTT.

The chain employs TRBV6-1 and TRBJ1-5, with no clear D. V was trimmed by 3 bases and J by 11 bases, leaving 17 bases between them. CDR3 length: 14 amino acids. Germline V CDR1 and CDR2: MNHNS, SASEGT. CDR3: CASSDARIYRAQHF. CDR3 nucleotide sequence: TGTGCCAGCAGTGATGCCCGGATTTATCGGGCCCAGCATTTT.

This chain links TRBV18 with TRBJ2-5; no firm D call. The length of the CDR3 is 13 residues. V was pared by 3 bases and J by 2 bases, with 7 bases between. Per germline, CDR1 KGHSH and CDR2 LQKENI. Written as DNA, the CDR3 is TGTGCCAGCTCACCGACACAGCAAGAGACCCAGTACTTC. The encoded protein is CASSPTQQETQYF.

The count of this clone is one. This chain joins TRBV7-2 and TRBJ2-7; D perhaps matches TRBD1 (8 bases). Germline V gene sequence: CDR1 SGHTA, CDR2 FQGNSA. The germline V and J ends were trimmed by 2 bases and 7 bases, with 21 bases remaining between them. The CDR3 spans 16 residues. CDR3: CASSLWTGRALREQYF. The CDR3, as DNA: TGTGCCAGCAGCTTATGGACAGGGAGGGCGCTACGTGAGCAGTACTTC.

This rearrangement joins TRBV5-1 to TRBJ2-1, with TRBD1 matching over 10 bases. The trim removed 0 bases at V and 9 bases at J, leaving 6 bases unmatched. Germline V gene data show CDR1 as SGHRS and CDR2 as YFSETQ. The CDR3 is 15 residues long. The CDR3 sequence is CASSLGDRGVTEQFF. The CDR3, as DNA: TGCGCCAGCAGCTTGGGGGACAGGGGCGTCACTGAGCAGTTCTTC.

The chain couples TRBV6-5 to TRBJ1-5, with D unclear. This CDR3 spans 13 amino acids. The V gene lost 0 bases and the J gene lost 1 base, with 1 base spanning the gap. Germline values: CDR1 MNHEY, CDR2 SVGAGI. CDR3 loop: CASSYSSNQPQHF. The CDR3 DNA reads TGTGCCAGCAGTTACTCGAGCAATCAGCCCCAGCATTTT.

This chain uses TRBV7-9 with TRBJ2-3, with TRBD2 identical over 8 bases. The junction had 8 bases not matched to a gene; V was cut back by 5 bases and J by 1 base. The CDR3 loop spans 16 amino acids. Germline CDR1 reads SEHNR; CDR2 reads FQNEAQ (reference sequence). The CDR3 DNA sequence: TGTGCCAGCAGCCGCACTAGCGGTTCCCGCACAGATACGCAGTATTTT. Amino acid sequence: CASSRTSGSRTDTQYF.

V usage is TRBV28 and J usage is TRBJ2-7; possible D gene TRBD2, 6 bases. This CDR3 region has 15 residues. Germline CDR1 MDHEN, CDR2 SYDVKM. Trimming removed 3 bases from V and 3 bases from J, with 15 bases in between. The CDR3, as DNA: TGTGCCAGCAGTTTTGCGACGGGGGTAGGCTACGAGCAGTACTTC. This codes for CASSFATGVGYEQYF.

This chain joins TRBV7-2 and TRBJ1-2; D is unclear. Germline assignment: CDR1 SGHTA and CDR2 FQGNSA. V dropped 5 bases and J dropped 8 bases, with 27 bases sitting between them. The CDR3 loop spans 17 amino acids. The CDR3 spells CASSLTPIVGGWKGYTF. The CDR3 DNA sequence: TGTGCCAGCAGCCTAACCCCCATAGTAGGAGGATGGAAGGGCTACACCTTC.

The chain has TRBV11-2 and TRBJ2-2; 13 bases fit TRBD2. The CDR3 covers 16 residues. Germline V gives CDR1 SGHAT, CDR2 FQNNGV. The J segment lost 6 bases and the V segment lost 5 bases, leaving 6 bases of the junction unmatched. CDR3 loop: CASSAQLAGGPGELFF. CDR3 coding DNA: TGTGCCAGCAGCGCCCAACTAGCGGGAGGGCCCGGGGAGCTGTTTTTT.

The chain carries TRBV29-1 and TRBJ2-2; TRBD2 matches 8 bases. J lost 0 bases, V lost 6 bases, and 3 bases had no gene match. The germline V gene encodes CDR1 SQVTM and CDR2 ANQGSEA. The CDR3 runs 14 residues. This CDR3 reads CSVIAGTNTGELFF. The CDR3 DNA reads TGCAGCGTCATAGCGGGAACGAACACCGGGGAGCTGTTTTTT.

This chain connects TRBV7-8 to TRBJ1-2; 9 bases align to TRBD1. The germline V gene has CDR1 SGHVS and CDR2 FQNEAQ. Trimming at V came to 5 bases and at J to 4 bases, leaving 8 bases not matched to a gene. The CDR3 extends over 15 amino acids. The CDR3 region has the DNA TGTGCCAGCAGCCTCACAGGGGGCGGTGGCTATGGCTACACCTTC. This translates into CASSLTGGGGYGYTF.